These 4 T cell receptor beta chains originate from one sample sequenced in a study of T-cell memory formation after mild COVID-19. TCRdb ran MiXCR on the 5' RACE reads and lists one entry per CDR3 protein. The repertoire has 500,000 to 600,000 distinct CDR3 sequences, about a sixth of them found once; the top ten carry 12%. Sequencing was carried out using PBMCs or a T cell subset sorted from them (not recorded which). These receptors were taken from an adult woman who had mild COVID-19 (a few samples of this study predate the infection). Cell type and time point are not known.

This chain uses TRBV7-9 with TRBJ2-3, with D possibly TRBD1 on 5 matching bases. This CDR3 region has 15 residues. The germline V and J ends were trimmed by 5 bases and 0 bases, with 12 bases remaining between them. Germline V gives CDR1 SEHNR, CDR2 FQNEAQ (reference sequence). As DNA, the CDR3 is TGTGCCAGCAGCCCCCAGGGCGTAAGCACAGATACGCAGTATTTT. It yields the protein CASSPQGVSTDTQYF. Together with reference TRBV7-9 and TRBJ2-3, the CDR3 gives the full variable domain: DTGVSQNPRHKITKRGQNVTFRCDPISEHNRLYWYRQTLGQGPEFLTYFQNEAQLEKSRLLSDRFSAERPKGSFSTLEIQRTEQGDSAMYLCASSPQGVSTDTQYFGPGTRLTVL.

This chain connects TRBV28 to TRBJ2-1, with 13 nucleotides matching TRBD2. This CDR3 is 17 amino acids long. The germline V gene encodes CDR1 MDHEN and CDR2 SYDVKM. V lost 6 bases and J lost 4; bases outside the gene matches: 9. DNA of the CDR3: TGTGCCAGCAGCTCAGGACTAGCGGGAGACTCTTACAATGAGCAGTTCTTC. It specifies CASSSGLAGDSYNEQFF.

The genes are TRBV6-5 and TRBJ2-2; the D gene could be TRBD1 or TRBD2 (5 bases each). Trimming pared 2 bases from V and 2 bases from J, leaving 12 bases between. This CDR3 contains 16 residues. The germline V gene has CDR1 MNHEY and CDR2 SVGAGI. CDR3 sequence (DNA): TGTGCCAGCAGTTACGTAGTCGGGGCCAACACCGGGGAGCTGTTTTTT. This codes for CASSYVVGANTGELFF.

Only a few counts were recorded for this clonotype. The genes are TRBV19 and TRBJ2-7; 7 positions match TRBD2. Germline lookup yields CDR1 LNHDA and CDR2 SQIVND (reference sequence). V shed 3 bases, J shed 2 bases, and the junction held 7 bases outside the gene matches. The CDR3 totals 15 residues. The CDR3 loop is CASSISAGETYEQYF. Written as DNA, the CDR3 is TGTGCCAGTAGTATTTCCGCGGGAGAGACCTACGAGCAGTACTTC.